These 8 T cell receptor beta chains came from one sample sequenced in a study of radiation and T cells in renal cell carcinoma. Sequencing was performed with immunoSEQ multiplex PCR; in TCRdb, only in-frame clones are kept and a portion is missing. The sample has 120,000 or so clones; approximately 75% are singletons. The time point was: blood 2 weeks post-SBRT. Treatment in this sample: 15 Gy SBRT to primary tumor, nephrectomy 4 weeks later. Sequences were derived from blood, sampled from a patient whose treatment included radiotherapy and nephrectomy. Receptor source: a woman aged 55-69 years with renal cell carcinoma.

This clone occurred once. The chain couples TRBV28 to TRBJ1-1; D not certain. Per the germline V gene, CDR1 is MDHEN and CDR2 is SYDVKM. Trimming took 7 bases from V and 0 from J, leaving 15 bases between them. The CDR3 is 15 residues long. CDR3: CASTPYGLMNTEAFF. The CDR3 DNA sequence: TGTGCCAGCACCCCCTATGGGCTCATGAACACTGAAGCTTTCTTT.

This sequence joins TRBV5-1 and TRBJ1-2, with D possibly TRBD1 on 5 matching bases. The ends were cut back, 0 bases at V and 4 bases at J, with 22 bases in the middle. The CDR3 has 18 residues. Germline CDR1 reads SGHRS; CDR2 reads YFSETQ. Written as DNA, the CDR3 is TGCGCCAGCAGCTTGGGCCTGACTAGGGGCAGCGCGGTCTATGGCTACACCTTC. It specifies CASSLGLTRGSAVYGYTF.

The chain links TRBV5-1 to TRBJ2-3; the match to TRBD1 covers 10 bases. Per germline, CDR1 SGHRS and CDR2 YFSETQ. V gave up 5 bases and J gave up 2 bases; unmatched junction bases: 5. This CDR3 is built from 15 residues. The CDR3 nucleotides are TGCGCCAGCAGGCCGGGACAGGGGTACACAGATACGCAGTATTTT. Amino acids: CASRPGQGYTDTQYF.

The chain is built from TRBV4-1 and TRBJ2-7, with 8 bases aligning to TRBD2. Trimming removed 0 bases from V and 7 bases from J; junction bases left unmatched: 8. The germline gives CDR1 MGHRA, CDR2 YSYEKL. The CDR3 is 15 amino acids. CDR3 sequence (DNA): TGCGCCAGCAGCCAAGAGGGATTCTCGGGGGGGGAGCAGTACTTC. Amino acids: CASSQEGFSGGEQYF.

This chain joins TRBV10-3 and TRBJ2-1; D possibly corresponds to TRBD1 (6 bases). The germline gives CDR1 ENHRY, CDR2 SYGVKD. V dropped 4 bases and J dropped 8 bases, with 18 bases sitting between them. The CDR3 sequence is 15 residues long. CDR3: CAISGWTAVGDEQFF. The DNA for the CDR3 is TGTGCCATCAGTGGTTGGACAGCCGTGGGAGATGAGCAGTTCTTC.

In DNA, the CDR3 is TGTGCCAGCAGCCCACAGGTTTTCCCCTACGAGCAGTACTTC. It specifies CASSPQVFPYEQYF. This sequence joins TRBV9 and TRBJ2-7; D is possibly TRBD1 (5 bases). V lost 4 bases to trimming and J lost 2 bases, with 13 bases between them. CDR1 SGDLS and CDR2 YYNGEE come from the germline V gene. The CDR3 is made up of 14 amino acids.

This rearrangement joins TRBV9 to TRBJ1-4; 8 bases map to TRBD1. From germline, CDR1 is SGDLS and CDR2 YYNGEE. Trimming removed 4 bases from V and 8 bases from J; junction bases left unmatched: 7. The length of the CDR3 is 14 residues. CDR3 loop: CASSLGQGREKLFF. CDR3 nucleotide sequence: TGTGCCAGCAGCTTAGGACAGGGCAGAGAAAAACTGTTTTTT.

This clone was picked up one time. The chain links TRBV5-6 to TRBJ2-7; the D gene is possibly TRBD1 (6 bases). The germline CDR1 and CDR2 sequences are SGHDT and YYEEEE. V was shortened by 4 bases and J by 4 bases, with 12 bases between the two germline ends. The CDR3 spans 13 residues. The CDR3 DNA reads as TGTGCCAGCAGCCCAGGGGCGCAGTACGAGCAGTACTTC. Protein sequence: CASSPGAQYEQYF.